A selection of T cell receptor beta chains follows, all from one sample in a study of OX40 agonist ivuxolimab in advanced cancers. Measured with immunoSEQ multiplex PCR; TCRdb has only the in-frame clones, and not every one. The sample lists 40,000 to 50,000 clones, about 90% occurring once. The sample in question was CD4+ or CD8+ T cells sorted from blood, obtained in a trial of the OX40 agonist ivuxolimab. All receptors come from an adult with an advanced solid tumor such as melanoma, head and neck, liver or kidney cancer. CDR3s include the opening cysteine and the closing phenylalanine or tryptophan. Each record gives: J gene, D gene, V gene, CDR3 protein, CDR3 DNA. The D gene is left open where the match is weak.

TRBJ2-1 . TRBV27 CASSLSNPGQQFF TGTGCCAGCAGTTTATCGAATCCGGGACAGCAGTTCTTC
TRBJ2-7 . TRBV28 CASSSTGTSNEQYF TGTGCCAGCAGTTCCACCGGGACCTCCAACGAGCAGTACTTC
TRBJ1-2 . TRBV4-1 CASSQDVGPGNYGYTF TGCGCCAGCAGCCAAGACGTGGGGCCCGGAAACTATGGCTACACCTTC
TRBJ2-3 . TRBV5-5 CASSFEGTGTDTQYF TGTGCCAGCAGCTTCGAGGGTACGGGCACAGATACGCAGTATTTT
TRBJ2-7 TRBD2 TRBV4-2 CASSQEGGGVVLAGGYEQYF TGTGCCAGCAGCCAGGAAGGCGGAGGGGTGGTTCTAGCGGGGGGATACGAGCAGTACTTC
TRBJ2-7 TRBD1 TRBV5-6 CASSLGQGNYEQYF TGTGCCAGCAGCTTGGGACAGGGGAACTACGAGCAGTACTTC
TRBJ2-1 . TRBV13 CASSLYGRYNEQFF TGTGCCAGCAGCTTATACGGGCGCTACAATGAGCAGTTCTTC
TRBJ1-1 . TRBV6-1 CASSGHPNTEAFF TGTGCCAGCAGTGGACACCCGAACACTGAAGCTTTCTTT
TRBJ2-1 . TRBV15 CATSGAGTSYNEQFF TGTGCCACCAGCGGAGCCGGGACAAGCTACAATGAGCAGTTCTTC
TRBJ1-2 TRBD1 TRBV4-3 CASSQEAPGQGDYGYTF TGCGCCAGCAGCCAAGAGGCCCCGGGACAGGGAGACTATGGCTACACCTTC
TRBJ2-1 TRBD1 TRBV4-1 CASSQGTGWSDEQFF TGCGCCAGCAGCCAAGGGACAGGGTGGTCCGATGAGCAGTTCTTC
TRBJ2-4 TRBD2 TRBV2 CASSEAIAGGPTKNIQYF TGTGCCAGCAGTGAGGCCATAGCGGGGGGGCCGACCAAAAACATTCAGTACTTC
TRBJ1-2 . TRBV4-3 CASSQDQQGQSLYGYTF TGCGCCAGCAGCCAAGATCAGCAGGGTCAATCTCTCTATGGCTACACCTTC
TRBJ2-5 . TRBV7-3 CASRRTLQETQYF TGTGCCAGCCGCCGCACTCTCCAAGAGACCCAGTACTTC
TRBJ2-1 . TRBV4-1 CASSQELGAAIKWVNEQFF TGCGCCAGCAGCCAAGAGCTAGGGGCCGCGATTAAATGGGTCAATGAGCAGTTCTTC
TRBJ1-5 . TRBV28 CASSSALGGQPQHF TGTGCCAGCAGTTCGGCATTAGGGGGTCAGCCCCAGCATTTT
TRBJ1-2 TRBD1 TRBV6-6 CASSYSGTENYGYTF TGTGCCAGCAGTTACTCCGGGACAGAGAACTATGGCTACACCTTC